This T cell receptor beta chain is drawn from a study of T cells in Graves' hyperthyroidism and ophthalmopathy. The germline CDR1 and CDR2 sequences are MDHEN and SYDVKM. Trimming removed 9 bases from V and 5 bases from J; junction bases left unmatched: 4. CDR3 length equals 13 residues. TCR beta CDR3 regions were amplified from RNA. The TCR CDR3 was amplified in a first-round RT-PCR using the HTBI primer set. MiXCR, applied by TCRdb to the multiplex PCR reads, yields one record per CDR3 protein. The sample records some 720,000 distinct CDR3 sequences, about 16% being singletons. There are many counts of this clonotype. Across 18 months, stable Graves' hyperthyroidism was marked by no progression to ophthalmopathy.

The sequence was obtained from a man younger than 35 with Graves' hyperthyroidism. The sample comprised blood. The chain recombines TRBV28 with TRBJ1-4; 9 bases are a match to TRBD1. The CDR3 region has the DNA TGTGCCAGTCACAGGGGGCTAAATGAAAAACTGTTTTTT. As protein: CASHRGLNEKLFF.